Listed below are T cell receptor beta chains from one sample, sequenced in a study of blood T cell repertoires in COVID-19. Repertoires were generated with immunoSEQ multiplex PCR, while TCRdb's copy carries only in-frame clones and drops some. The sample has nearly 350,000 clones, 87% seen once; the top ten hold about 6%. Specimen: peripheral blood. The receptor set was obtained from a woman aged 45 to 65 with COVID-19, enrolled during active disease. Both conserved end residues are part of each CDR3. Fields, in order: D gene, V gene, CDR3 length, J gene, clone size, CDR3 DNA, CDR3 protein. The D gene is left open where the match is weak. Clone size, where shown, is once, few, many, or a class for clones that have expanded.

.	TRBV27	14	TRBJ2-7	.	TGTGCCAGCAGTATCGGGGGGCTGAACTACGAGCAGTACTTC	CASSIGGLNYEQYF
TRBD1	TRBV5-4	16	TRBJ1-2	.	TGTGCCAGCAGCTTGAGGGACAGGGTTTGGGGCTATGGCTACACCTTC	CASSLRDRVWGYGYTF
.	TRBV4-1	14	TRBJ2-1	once	TGCGCCAGCAGCGAAGACCGGGGTAGAAATGAGCAGTTCTTC	CASSEDRGRNEQFF
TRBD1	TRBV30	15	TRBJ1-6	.	TGTGCCTGGAGTGTAACGCCAGGGGGTAATTCACCCCTCCACTTT	CAWSVTPGGNSPLHF
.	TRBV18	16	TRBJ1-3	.	TGTGCCAGCTCACCATCGGTGCGGGGTCCTGGAAACACCATATATTTT	CASSPSVRGPGNTIYF
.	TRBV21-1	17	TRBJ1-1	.	TGTGCCAGCAGGAAATGGGGTGTCGGCAGGGCACAAACTGAAGCTTTCTTT	CASRKWGVGRAQTEAFF
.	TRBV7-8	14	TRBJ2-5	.	TGTGCCAGCAGCTTAAACAGTATCCAAGAGACCCAGTACTTC	CASSLNSIQETQYF
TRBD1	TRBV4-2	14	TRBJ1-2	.	TGTGCCAGCAGCCAAGTTGACAGGGCCTATGGCTACACCTTC	CASSQVDRAYGYTF
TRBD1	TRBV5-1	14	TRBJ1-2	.	TGCGCCAGCAGCCCGGGACAGGGGACCTATGGCTACACCTTC	CASSPGQGTYGYTF
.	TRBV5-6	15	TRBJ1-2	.	TGTGCCAGCAGCTTTAAAAATACAGTGTTGGAAGGCTACACCTTC	CASSFKNTVLEGYTF
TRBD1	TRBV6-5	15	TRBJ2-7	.	TGTGCCAGCAGCCGAGCCGGGACAGGGACTGGCGAGCAGTACTTC	CASSRAGTGTGEQYF
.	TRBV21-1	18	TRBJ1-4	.	TGTGCCAGCAGCAAAGCGCGAAGGCAGGGGAGGGGGAATGAAAAACTGTTTTTT	CASSKARRQGRGNEKLFF
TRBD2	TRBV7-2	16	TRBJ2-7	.	TGTGCCAGCAGCTTAGATCCAGCGGGAACATCTTACGAGCAGTACTTC	CASSLDPAGTSYEQYF
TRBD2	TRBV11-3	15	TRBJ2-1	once	TGTGCCAGCAGCTTATCACTAGCGGAATACAATGAGCAGTTCTTC	CASSLSLAEYNEQFF
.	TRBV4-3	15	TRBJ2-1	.	TGCGCCAGCAGCCAAGACGAACAGAGAAACAATGAGCAGTTCTTC	CASSQDEQRNNEQFF
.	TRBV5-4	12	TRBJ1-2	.	TGTGCCAGCAGCTTGGGGGAGGAAGGCTACACCTTC	CASSLGEEGYTF
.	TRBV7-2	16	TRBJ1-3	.	TGTGCCAGCAGCGGAGGCCTACCGAGCTCTGGAAACACCATATATTTT	CASSGGLPSSGNTIYF
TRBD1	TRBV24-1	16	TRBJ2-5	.	TGTGCCACCAGTGATTTGGGGCAGGGGGAGCAAGAGACCCAGTACTTC	CATSDLGQGEQETQYF
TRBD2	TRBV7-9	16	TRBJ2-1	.	TGTGCCAGCAGCGCCCGGACTAGCGGGGTATACAATGAGCAGTTCTTC	CASSARTSGVYNEQFF
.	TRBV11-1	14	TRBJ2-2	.	TGTGCCAGCAGCTTAGCAGGGAGGACCGGGGAGCTGTTTTTT	CASSLAGRTGELFF
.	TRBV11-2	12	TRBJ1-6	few	TGTGCCACCACTCCCTATAATTCACCCCTCCACTTT	CATTPYNSPLHF
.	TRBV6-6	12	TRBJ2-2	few	TGTGCCAGCAGTTATAGCCGCGGGGAGCTGTTTTTT	CASSYSRGELFF
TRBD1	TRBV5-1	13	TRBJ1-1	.	TGCGCCAGCAGCTTAGGGACAGCGGTCGAAGCTTTCTTT	CASSLGTAVEAFF
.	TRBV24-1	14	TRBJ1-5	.	TGTGCCACCAGTCCAGGGGCTCTCAATCAGCCCCAGCATTTT	CATSPGALNQPQHF
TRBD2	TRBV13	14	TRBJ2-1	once	TGTGCCAGCAGATTAGGCGGGAGGGCCGTAGAGCAGTTCTTC	CASRLGGRAVEQFF
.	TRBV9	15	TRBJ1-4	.	TGTGCCAGCAGCCCAAGAGTGTCAGGGGTTGAAAAACTGTTTTTT	CASSPRVSGVEKLFF
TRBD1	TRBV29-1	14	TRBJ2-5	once	TGCAGCGTTGAGGCAGGGGGCCGGGGGGAGACCCAGTACTTC	CSVEAGGRGETQYF
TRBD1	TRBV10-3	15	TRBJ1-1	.	TGTGCCATCAGTGCAGACAGGGGCAGGAACACTGAAGCTTTCTTT	CAISADRGRNTEAFF
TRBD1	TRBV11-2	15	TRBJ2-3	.	TGTGCCAGCAGGACCGGGACAGGGGAGTCGGATACGCAGTATTTT	CASRTGTGESDTQYF
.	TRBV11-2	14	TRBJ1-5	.	TGTGCCAGCAGCCTGAACAGTGGAAATCAGCCCCAGCATTTT	CASSLNSGNQPQHF
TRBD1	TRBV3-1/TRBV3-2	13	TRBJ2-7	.	TGTGCCAGCGGAGACAGGGGTTGGTACGAGCAGTACTTC	CASGDRGWYEQYF
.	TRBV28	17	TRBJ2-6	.	TGTGCCAGCAGTTTGGGGGTGGGGGGCTCTGGGGCCAACGTCCTGACTTTC	CASSLGVGGSGANVLTF
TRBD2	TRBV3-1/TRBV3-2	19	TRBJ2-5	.	TGTGCCAGCAGCCAAGAGATGGGACTAGCGGGAGGAACTAGAGAGACCCAGTACTTC	CASSQEMGLAGGTRETQYF
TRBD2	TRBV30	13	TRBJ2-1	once	TGTGCCTGGACTAGCGGTACCTACAATGAGCAGTTCTTC	CAWTSGTYNEQFF
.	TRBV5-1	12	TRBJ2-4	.	TGCGCCAGCAGCGGACGGGGGACCATTCAGTACTTC	CASSGRGTIQYF
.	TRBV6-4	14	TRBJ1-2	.	TGTGCCAGCAGTGAAGGAAAGACAGCGTCGAGCTACACCTTC	CASSEGKTASSYTF
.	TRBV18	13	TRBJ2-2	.	TGTGCCAGCTCACCCCAGGGCACCGGGGAGCTGTTTTTT	CASSPQGTGELFF
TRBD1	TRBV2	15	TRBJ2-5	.	TGTGCCAGCAGAATGGGACAGGGGGTATCGGAGACCCAGTACTTC	CASRMGQGVSETQYF
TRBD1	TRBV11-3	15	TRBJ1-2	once	TGTGCCAGCAGCCCGTCCCGGGACAGGGGCTATGGCTACACCTTC	CASSPSRDRGYGYTF
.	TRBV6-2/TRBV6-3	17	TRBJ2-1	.	TGTGCCAGCAGTTACTCGATTCCTGACGGACTATTCAATGAGCAGTTCTTC	CASSYSIPDGLFNEQFF
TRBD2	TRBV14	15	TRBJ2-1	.	TGTGCCAGCAGCCCCGGACTAGCGCCCTACAATGAGCAGTTCTTC	CASSPGLAPYNEQFF
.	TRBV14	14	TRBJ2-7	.	TGTGCCACAAGAGGAGCCGGTAGCTCCTACGAGCAGTACTTC	CATRGAGSSYEQYF
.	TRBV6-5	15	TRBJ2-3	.	TGTGCCAGCAGTTACTCCGGGACACGGTCAGATACGCAGTATTTT	CASSYSGTRSDTQYF
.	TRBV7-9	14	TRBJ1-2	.	TGTGCCAGCAGCTTAGCTCTACAGGGTGGGGCCTACACCTTC	CASSLALQGGAYTF
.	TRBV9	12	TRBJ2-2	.	TGTGCCAGCAGCTCCCCAACCGGGGAGCTGTTTTTT	CASSSPTGELFF
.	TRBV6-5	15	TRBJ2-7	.	TGTGCCAGCAGATTTCGGACGGAGGCCTCCTACGAGCAGTACTTC	CASRFRTEASYEQYF
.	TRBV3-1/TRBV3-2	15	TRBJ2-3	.	TGTGCCAGCAGCCCCCTAGGGCAGGGCGGAGATACGCAGTATTTT	CASSPLGQGGDTQYF
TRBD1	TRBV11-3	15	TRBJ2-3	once	TGTGCCAGCAGCTCGGGACAGCGGATCGCAGATACGCAGTATTTT	CASSSGQRIADTQYF
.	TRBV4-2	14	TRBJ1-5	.	TGTGCCAGCAGCTCCAGGGGTAGCAATCAGCCCCAGCATTTT	CASSSRGSNQPQHF